The 9 T cell receptor beta chains below come from one sample, sequenced in a study of cytomegalovirus exposure and HLA in healthy donors. TCRdb's table, derived via immunoSEQ multiplex PCR, lists solely in-frame clones and lacks some. The data hold more than 300,000 clones, with roughly 90% observed a single time. The sequenced sample consisted of PBMCs. These receptors were obtained from a woman aged 18-29 years in good health and CMV-seronegative.

The chain links TRBV30 to TRBJ2-5; 11 bases align to TRBD2. V gave up 5 bases and J gave up 4 bases; unmatched junction bases: 9. This CDR3 spans 15 amino acids. The V gene's germline CDR1 is GTSNPN and CDR2 SVGIG (reference sequence). The CDR3 here is CAWGRSSGGRETQYF. The CDR3 coding sequence is TGTGCCTGGGGAAGATCTAGCGGGGGGCGAGAGACCCAGTACTTC. Full variable domain (missing parts from reference TRBV30 and TRBJ2-5): SQTIHQWPATLVQPVGSPLSLECTVEGTSNPNLYWYRQAAGRGLQLLFYSVGIGQISSEVPQNLSASRPQDRQFILSSKKLLLSDSGFYLCAWGRSSGGRETQYFGPGTRLLVL.

This chain links TRBV30 with TRBJ2-3; D not resolved. The CDR3 extends over 14 amino acids. V gave up 3 bases and J gave up 2 bases, with 12 bases separating them. Germline assignment: CDR1 GTSNPN and CDR2 SVGIG (reference sequence). The CDR3 DNA is TGTGCCTGGAGCCTAGGAGCGTACACAGATACGCAGTATTTT. Its translation is CAWSLGAYTDTQYF.

This chain connects TRBV4-1 to TRBJ1-5; TRBD1 is a possible D gene (5 bases). CDR1 MGHRA and CDR2 YSYEKL come from the germline V gene. Trimming stripped 0 bases from V and 4 bases from J, with 10 bases between. The CDR3 is 15 amino acids. DNA for the CDR3: TGCGCCAGCAGCCAAGATTCGGGGGGAAATCAGCCCCAGCATTTT. Translation: CASSQDSGGNQPQHF.

This rearrangement joins TRBV9 to TRBJ1-1; D uncertain. V lost 0 bases and J lost 6, with 9 bases in between. Looked up from germline, CDR1 is SGDLS and CDR2 is YYNGEE. The CDR3 spans 13 residues. CDR3 sequence (DNA): TGTGCCAGCAGCGTAGGGCCCTGGCCTGAAGCTTTCTTT. Protein: CASSVGPWPEAFF.

The genes are TRBV27 and TRBJ2-7; 7 bases map to TRBD2. Germline loops: CDR1 MNHEY, CDR2 SMNVEV (reference sequence). With 5 bases clipped from V and 3 bases from J, the junction kept 7 bases outside the gene matches. This CDR3 spans 14 amino acids. The CDR3 nucleotides are TGTGCCAGCAGTGTCCTAGCGGTCGGCTACGAGCAGTACTTC. Translating gives CASSVLAVGYEQYF.

The V and J genes are TRBV7-9 and TRBJ2-1; D unresolved. The V and J ends lost 4 bases and 5 bases respectively, with 12 bases between them. Per germline, CDR1 SEHNR and CDR2 FQNEAQ (reference sequence). The CDR3 sequence is 14 residues long. The CDR3 bases are TGTGCCAGCAGCTCCCACTCATTGAACAATGAGCAGTTCTTC. This codes for CASSSHSLNNEQFF.

This clone was observed a few times. This chain connects TRBV28 to TRBJ1-5; TRBD1 matches 9 bases. CDR3 length: 15 amino acids. Germline values: CDR1 MDHEN, CDR2 SYDVKM. Trimming took 6 bases from V and 11 from J; bases not matched to a gene: 14. The DNA for the CDR3 is TGTGCCAGCAGCTTTGGACAGGGGTCCCAGAGGTCCCAGCATTTT. Translated: CASSFGQGSQRSQHF.

This chain joins TRBV2 and TRBJ1-5; 7 nucleotides line up with TRBD1. Germline V gives CDR1 SNHLY, CDR2 FYNNEI. With V trimmed by 2 bases and J by 5 bases, 0 bases remained unmatched. This CDR3 contains 13 residues. The chain's CDR3 is CASSEQGDQPQHF. DNA of the CDR3: TGTGCCAGCAGTGAACAGGGGGATCAGCCCCAGCATTTT. Full variable domain (remainder filled in from reference TRBV2 and TRBJ1-5): EPEVTQTPSHQVTQMGQEVILRCVPISNHLYFYWYRQILGQKVEFLVSFYNNEISEKSEIFDDQFSVERPDGSNFTLKIRSTKLEDSAMYFCASSEQGDQPQHFGDGTRLSIL.

The V gene is TRBV5-1, the J gene TRBJ1-2; 8 nucleotides align to TRBD1. Germline assignment: CDR1 SGHRS and CDR2 YFSETQ. The CDR3 length is 17 residues. After removal of 2 bases from V and 5 bases from J, the junction contained 14 bases not matched to a gene. CDR3 loop: CASSLGDRGLGKYGYTF. The CDR3 DNA follows: TGCGCCAGCAGCTTAGGAGACAGGGGATTGGGGAAGTATGGCTACACCTTC.